A selection of T cell receptor beta chains follows, all from one sample in a study of vaccination and CD4 T cells after COVID-19. TCRdb fed the PCR reads into MiXCR, producing one record per CDR3 protein. The data hold about 20,000 distinct CDR3 sequences, with roughly three fifths observed a single time. These receptors have no identified antigens. Sequencing used CD4+ T cells from blood, cultured in vitro. These receptors came from a human donor who had recovered from COVID-19. Both conserved end residues are trimmed from each CDR3. The D gene is left open where the match is weak.

d_gene,j_gene,v_gene,CDR3aa
TRBD1,TRBJ2-7,TRBV7-2,ASSPGQAEQY
.,TRBJ1-6,TRBV19,ASSISGTNSPLH
.,TRBJ2-5,TRBV7-9,ATQGKTGFSGQETQY
TRBD2,TRBJ2-5,TRBV5-1,ASSFTSVETQY
.,TRBJ1-1,TRBV12-5,ASGLATGAKAF
.,TRBJ1-6,TRBV7-2,ASTQVAANNSPLH
.,TRBJ1-2,TRBV7-9,ASSRGPNYGYT
.,TRBJ1-6,TRBV28,ASFTEQSPLH
.,TRBJ1-5,TRBV6-2/TRBV6-3,ASSLRQTSNQPQH
TRBD1,TRBJ1-2,TRBV11-1,ASSSTPRGPFYGYT